Below, 15 T cell receptor beta chains from the same sample are listed, as sequenced in a study of T cell responses to AZD1222 COVID-19 vaccine. TCRdb keeps only in-frame clones here, not all; method: immunoSEQ multiplex PCR. The sample includes approximately 120,000 clones, less than 95% of them seen just once. The source material was peripheral blood, sampled on day 0 of AZD1222 vaccination. These receptors were taken from an adult in good health.

The rearrangement links TRBV28 to TRBJ2-7; D tentatively reads TRBD1 or TRBD2 (6 bases each). Germline V gene sequence: CDR1 MDHEN, CDR2 SYDVKM. This CDR3 comprises 15 residues. Trimming cost V 5 bases and J 3 bases, with 17 bases left between them. The CDR3 reads CASSPSPQGLYEQYF. Here the CDR3 DNA reads TGTGCCAGCAGTCCCAGCCCACAGGGACTCTACGAGCAGTACTTC. The whole variable domain, remainder taken from reference TRBV28 and TRBJ2-7, is DVKVTQSSRYLVKRTGEKVFLECVQDMDHENMFWYRQDPGLGLRLIYFSYDVKMKEKGDIPEGYSVSREKKERFSLILESASTNQTSMYLCASSPSPQGLYEQYFGPGTRLTVT.

The rearrangement joins TRBV5-1 to TRBJ1-2; D remains ambiguous. This CDR3 has 12 residues. Deletions cut 1 base from V and 5 bases from J, with 6 bases between. CDR1 is SGHRS and CDR2 is YFSETQ in the germline V gene. This chain's CDR3 is CASSLTDYGYTF. The CDR3 bases are TGCGCCAGCAGCTTGACAGATTATGGCTACACCTTC. Drawing the rest from reference TRBV5-1 and TRBJ1-2, the complete variable domain is KAGVTQTPRYLIKTRGQQVTLSCSPISGHRSVSWYQQTPGQGLQFLFEYFSETQRNKGNFPGRFSGRQFSNSRSEMNVSTLELGDSALYLCASSLTDYGYTFGSGTRLTVV.

The chain links TRBV18 to TRBJ1-6; weak D call: TRBD1 (6 bases). The germline gives CDR1 KGHSH, CDR2 LQKENI. The CDR3 is 13 residues long. V shed 5 bases and J shed 8 bases, with 10 bases lying between them. DNA of the CDR3: TGTGCCAGCTCATCCAACAGGGATTCACCCCTCCACTTT. It specifies CASSSNRDSPLHF.

The chain combines TRBV19 with TRBJ1-5; TRBD1 matches 9 bases. Germline V gene sequence: CDR1 LNHDA, CDR2 SQIVND (reference sequence). This CDR3 contains 15 residues. Losses at the gene ends were 5 bases for V and 4 bases for J; bases not matched to a gene: 6. CDR3 in amino acids: CASSRGTGRNQPQHF. The CDR3 bases are TGTGCCAGTAGTCGAGGGACAGGGCGGAATCAGCCCCAGCATTTT.

The chain recombines TRBV20-1 with TRBJ1-1; TRBD1 might be the D (5 bases). Germline V lookup: CDR1 DFQATT, CDR2 SNEGSKA (reference sequence). This CDR3 has 14 residues. Trimming pared 3 bases from V and 8 bases from J, leaving 19 bases between. CDR3: CSASLRPRQREAFF. In DNA form, the CDR3 reads TGCAGTGCTAGTCTAAGACCTCGACAGAGGGAAGCTTTCTTT.

The chain carries TRBV5-1 and TRBJ1-1; 9 nucleotides match TRBD1. Germline V gene sequence: CDR1 SGHRS, CDR2 YFSETQ. After removal of 2 bases from V and 3 bases from J, the junction contained 2 bases not matched to a gene. CDR3 length: 14 residues. The chain's CDR3 is CASSFRQGDTEAFF. Written as DNA, the CDR3 is TGCGCCAGCAGCTTCAGACAGGGGGACACTGAAGCTTTCTTT.

This clone was seen a single time. This chain uses TRBV27 with TRBJ1-4; TRBD1 might be the D (6 bases). The germline V gene encodes CDR1 MNHEY and CDR2 SMNVEV (reference sequence). Trimming removed 1 base at V and 5 bases at J, with 11 bases between. The CDR3 length is 15 residues. CDR3 residues: CASSLFGQWNEKLFF. CDR3 coding DNA: TGTGCCAGCAGTTTATTTGGACAGTGGAATGAAAAACTGTTTTTT.

This chain connects TRBV19 to TRBJ1-1; unclear D gene. Trimming removed 3 bases from V and 5 bases from J, with 16 bases in between. The CDR3 extends over 15 amino acids. The germline CDR1 and CDR2 sequences are LNHDA and SQIVND (reference sequence). CDR3 sequence: CASSIPGNLGTEAFF. In nucleotides, the CDR3 is TGTGCCAGTAGTATTCCGGGAAACTTGGGTACTGAAGCTTTCTTT.

This clone appeared once. The V and J genes are TRBV10-1 and TRBJ2-1; D uncertain. Germline V gene data show CDR1 as WNHNN and CDR2 as SYGVQD (reference sequence). Trimming took off 0 bases at V and 0 bases at J, with 9 bases between the two ends. The CDR3 sequence is 16 residues long. The CDR3 protein is CASSESRAASYNEQFF. The DNA of the CDR3 is TGCGCCAGCAGTGAGTCTCGAGCAGCCTCCTACAATGAGCAGTTCTTC.

In its sample, this clone was seen once. This sequence joins TRBV5-6 and TRBJ2-5; TRBD2 aligns across 13 bases. The junction had 7 bases not matched to a gene; V was cut back by 0 bases and J by 5 bases. There are 17 residues in the CDR3. Germline V CDR1 and CDR2: SGHDT, YYEEEE. The CDR3 spells CASSLAWTSGSRETQYF. As DNA, the CDR3 is TGTGCCAGCAGCTTGGCTTGGACTAGCGGGAGCAGGGAGACCCAGTACTTC.

The chain links TRBV7-8 to TRBJ2-7; TRBD1 matches at 9 bases. CDR1 and CDR2 (germline): SGHVS, FQNEAQ. CDR3 length: 16 residues. CDR3 sequence reads: CNPGTGYYLANYEQYF. The CDR3 DNA reads as TGTAATCCAGGGACAGGGTATTATTTGGCCAACTACGAGCAGTACTTC.

The chain combines TRBV28 with TRBJ2-7, with D hard to call. The CDR3 runs to 12 residues. CDR1 and CDR2 (germline): MDHEN, SYDVKM. The CDR3 bases are TGTGATTCAGCGCACTCAACCTACGAGCAGTACTTC. Its translation is CDSAHSTYEQYF.

This clone has just one count. The chain couples TRBV7-6 to TRBJ2-1; tentative D call: TRBD1 (7 bases). The CDR3 consists of 15 residues. The germline V gene has CDR1 SGHVS and CDR2 FNYEAQ. V gave up 2 bases and J gave up 7 bases, with 15 bases separating them. CDR3 sequence: CASSLQGGFRNEQFF. The DNA for the CDR3 is TGTGCCAGCAGCTTACAGGGGGGATTTAGGAATGAGCAGTTCTTC.

Only a few counts were recorded for this clone. This chain joins TRBV11-2 and TRBJ1-2, with D tentatively TRBD1 (5 bases). Trimming removed 1 base from V and 6 bases from J, with 15 bases in between. The CDR3 has 15 residues. From germline, CDR1 is SGHAT and CDR2 FQNNGV. CDR3 bases: TGTGCCAGCAGCTTAGCCGGCAGGGTAGTACATGGCTACACCTTC. Translating it yields CASSLAGRVVHGYTF.

The genes are TRBV24-1 and TRBJ1-2, with D maybe TRBD1 (5 bases). This CDR3 spans 13 amino acids. V lost 4 bases to trimming and J lost 7 bases, with 12 bases between them. CDR1 and CDR2 (germline): KGHDR, SFDVKD. CDR3 sequence (DNA): TGTGCCACCAGTGAGCACCGGGACTCTGGCTACACCTTC. It codes for CATSEHRDSGYTF.